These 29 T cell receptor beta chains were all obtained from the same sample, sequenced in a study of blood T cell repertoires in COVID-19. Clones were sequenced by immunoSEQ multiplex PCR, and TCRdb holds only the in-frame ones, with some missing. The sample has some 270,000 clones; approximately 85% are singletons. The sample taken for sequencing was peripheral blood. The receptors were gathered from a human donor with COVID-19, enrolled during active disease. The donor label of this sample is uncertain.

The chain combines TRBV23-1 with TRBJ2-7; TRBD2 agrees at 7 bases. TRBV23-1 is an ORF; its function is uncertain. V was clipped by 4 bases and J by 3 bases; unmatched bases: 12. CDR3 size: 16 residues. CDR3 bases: TGCGCCAGCAGTCCCTGGGAGGGCCCTGGACACTACGAGCAGTACTTC. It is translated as CASSPWEGPGHYEQYF.

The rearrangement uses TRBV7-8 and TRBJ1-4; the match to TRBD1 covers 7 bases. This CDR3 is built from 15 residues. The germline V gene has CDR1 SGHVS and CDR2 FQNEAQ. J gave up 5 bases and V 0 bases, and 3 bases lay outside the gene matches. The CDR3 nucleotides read TGTGCCAGCAGCTTAGCGGGACAGCAAAATGAAAAACTGTTTTTT. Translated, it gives CASSLAGQQNEKLFF.

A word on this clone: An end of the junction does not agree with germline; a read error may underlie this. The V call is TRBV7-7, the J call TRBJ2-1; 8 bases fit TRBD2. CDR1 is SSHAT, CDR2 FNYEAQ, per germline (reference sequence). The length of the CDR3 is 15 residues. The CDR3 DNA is TGTGCTAGCAGCCCTTATAGCGGGATAGACAATGAGCAGTTCTTC. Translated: CASSPYSGIDNEQFF. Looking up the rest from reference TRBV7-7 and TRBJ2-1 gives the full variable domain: GAGVSQSPRYKVTKRGQDVTLRCDPISSHATLYWYQQALGQGPEFLTYFNYEAQPDKSGLPSDRFSAERPEGSISTLTIQRTEQRDSAMYRCASSPYSGIDNEQFFGPGTRLTVL.

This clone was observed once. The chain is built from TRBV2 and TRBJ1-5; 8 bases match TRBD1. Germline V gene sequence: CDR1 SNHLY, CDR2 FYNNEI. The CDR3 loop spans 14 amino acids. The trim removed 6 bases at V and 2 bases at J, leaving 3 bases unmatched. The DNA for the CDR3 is TGTGCCAGCAGGGACAGGGCGGGCAATCAGCCCCAGCATTTT. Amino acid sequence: CASRDRAGNQPQHF.

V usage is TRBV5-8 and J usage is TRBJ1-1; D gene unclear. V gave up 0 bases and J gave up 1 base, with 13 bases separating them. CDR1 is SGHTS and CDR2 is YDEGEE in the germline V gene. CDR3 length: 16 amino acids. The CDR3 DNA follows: TGTGCCAGCAGCTTGGATAGTGGAGTTTCGAACACTGAAGCTTTCTTT. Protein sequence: CASSLDSGVSNTEAFF.

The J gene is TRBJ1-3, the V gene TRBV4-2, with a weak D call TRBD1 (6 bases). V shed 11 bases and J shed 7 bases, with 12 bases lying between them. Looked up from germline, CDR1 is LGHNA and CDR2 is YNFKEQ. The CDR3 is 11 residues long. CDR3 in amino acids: CAGRTDNTIYF. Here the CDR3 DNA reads TGTGCCGGAAGGACAGATAACACCATATATTTT.

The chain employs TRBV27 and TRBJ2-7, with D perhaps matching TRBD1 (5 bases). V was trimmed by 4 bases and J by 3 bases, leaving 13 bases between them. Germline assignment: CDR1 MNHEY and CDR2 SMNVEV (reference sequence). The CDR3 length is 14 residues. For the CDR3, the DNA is TGTGCCAGCAGTTCAATAACAGGTAACTACGAGCAGTACTTC. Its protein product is CASSSITGNYEQYF.

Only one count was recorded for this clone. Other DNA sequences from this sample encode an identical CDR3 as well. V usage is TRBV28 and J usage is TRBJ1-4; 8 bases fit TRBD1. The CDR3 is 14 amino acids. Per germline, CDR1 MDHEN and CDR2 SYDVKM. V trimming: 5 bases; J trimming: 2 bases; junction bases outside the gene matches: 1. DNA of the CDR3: TGTGCCAGCAGTCCAGGGGGCACTAATGAAAAACTGTTTTTT. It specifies CASSPGGTNEKLFF.

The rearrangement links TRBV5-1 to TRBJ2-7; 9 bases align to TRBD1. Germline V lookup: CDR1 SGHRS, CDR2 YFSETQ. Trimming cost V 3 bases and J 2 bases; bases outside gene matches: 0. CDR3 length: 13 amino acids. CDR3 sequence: CASSWDRAYEQYF. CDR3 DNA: TGCGCCAGCAGCTGGGACAGGGCCTACGAGCAGTACTTC.

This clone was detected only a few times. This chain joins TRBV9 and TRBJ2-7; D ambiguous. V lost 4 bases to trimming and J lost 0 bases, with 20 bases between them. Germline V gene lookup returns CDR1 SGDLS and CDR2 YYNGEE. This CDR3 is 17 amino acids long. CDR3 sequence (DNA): TGTGCCAGCAGCTATAGTCCACTCCCACCCGGCTCCTACGAGCAGTACTTC. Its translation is CASSYSPLPPGSYEQYF. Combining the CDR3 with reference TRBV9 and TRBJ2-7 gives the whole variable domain DSGVTQTPKHLITATGQRVTLRCSPRSGDLSVYWYQQSLDQGLQFLIQYYNGEERAKGNILERFSAQQFPDLHSELNLSSLELGDSALYFCASSYSPLPPGSYEQYFGPGTRLTVT.

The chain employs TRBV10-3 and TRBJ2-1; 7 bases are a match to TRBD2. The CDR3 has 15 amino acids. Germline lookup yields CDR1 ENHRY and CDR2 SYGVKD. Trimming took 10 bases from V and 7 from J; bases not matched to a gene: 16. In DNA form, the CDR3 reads TGTGCCACCTGGACTGCCGGGACTATAGGAAATGAGCAGTTCTTC. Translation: CATWTAGTIGNEQFF.

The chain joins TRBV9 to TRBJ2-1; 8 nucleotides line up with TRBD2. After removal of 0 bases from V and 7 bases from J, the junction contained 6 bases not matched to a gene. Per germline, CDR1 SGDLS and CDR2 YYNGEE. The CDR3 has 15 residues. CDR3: CASSVAGTSVNEQFF. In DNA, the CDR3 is TGTGCCAGCAGCGTAGCCGGGACTAGTGTTAATGAGCAGTTCTTC.

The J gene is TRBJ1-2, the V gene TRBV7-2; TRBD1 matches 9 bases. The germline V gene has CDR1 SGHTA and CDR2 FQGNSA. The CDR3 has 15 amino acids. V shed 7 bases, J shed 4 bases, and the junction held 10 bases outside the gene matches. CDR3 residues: CASTSPDRGGYGYTF. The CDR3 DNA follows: TGTGCCAGCACCTCTCCGGACAGGGGAGGCTATGGCTACACCTTC. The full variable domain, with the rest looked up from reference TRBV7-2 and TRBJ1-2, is GAGVSQSPSNKVTEKGKDVELRCDPISGHTALYWYRQSLGQGLEFLIYFQGNSAPDKSGLPSDRFSAERTGGSVSTLTIQRTQQEDSAVYLCASTSPDRGGYGYTFGSGTRLTVV.

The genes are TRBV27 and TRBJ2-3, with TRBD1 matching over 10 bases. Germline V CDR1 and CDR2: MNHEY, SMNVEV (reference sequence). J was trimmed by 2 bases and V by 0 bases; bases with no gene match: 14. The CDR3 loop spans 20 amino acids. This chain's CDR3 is CASSLSPSGGQGYYTDTQYF. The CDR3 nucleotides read TGTGCCAGCAGTTTATCACCCTCAGGGGGACAGGGGTATTACACAGATACGCAGTATTTT.

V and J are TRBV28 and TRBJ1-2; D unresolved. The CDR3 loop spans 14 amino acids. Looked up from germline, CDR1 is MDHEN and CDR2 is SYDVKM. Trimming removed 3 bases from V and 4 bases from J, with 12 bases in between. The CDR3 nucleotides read TGTGCCAGCAGTTTCGAACAGAGAGCCTATGGCTACACCTTC. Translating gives CASSFEQRAYGYTF.

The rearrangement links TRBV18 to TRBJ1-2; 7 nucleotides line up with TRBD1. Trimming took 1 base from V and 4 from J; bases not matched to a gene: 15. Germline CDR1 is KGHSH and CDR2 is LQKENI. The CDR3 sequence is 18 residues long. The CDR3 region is CASSPLSGDSAAIYGYTF. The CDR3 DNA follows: TGTGCCAGCTCACCACTCTCAGGGGACAGTGCGGCAATCTATGGCTACACCTTC.

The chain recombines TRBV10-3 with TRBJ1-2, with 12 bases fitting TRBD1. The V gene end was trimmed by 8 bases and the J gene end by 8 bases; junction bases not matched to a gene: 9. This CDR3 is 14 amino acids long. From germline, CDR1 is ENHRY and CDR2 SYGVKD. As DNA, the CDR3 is TGTGCCATCGGGACAGGGGGCGTCCTGGGCGGCTACACCTTC. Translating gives CAIGTGGVLGGYTF.

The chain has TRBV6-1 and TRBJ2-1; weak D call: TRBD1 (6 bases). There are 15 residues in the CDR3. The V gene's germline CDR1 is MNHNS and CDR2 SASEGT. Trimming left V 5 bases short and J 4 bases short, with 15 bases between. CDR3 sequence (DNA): TGTGCCAGCAGTAACGGACAGACGGGGTACAATGAGCAGTTCTTC. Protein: CASSNGQTGYNEQFF.

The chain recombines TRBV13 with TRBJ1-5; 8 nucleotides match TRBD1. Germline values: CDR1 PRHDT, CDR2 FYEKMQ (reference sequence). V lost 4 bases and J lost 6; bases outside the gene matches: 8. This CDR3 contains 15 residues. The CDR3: CASSSGQGGGQPQHF. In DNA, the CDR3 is TGTGCCAGCAGCTCAGGACAGGGTGGGGGTCAGCCCCAGCATTTT.

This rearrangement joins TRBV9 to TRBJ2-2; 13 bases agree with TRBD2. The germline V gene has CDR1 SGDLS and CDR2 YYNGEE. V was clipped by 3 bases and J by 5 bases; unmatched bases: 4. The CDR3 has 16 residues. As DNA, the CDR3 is TGTGCCAGCAGCGCCCCGGGACTAGCGGGAACCGGGGAGCTGTTTTTT. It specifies CASSAPGLAGTGELFF.

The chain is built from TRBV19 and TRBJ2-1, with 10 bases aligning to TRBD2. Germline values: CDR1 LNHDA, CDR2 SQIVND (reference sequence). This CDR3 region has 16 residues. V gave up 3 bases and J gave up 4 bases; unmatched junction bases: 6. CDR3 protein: CASSIQGTSAYNEQFF. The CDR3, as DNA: TGTGCCAGTAGTATTCAGGGGACTAGCGCGTACAATGAGCAGTTCTTC.

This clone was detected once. Here the CDR3 DNA reads TGCAGTGCTAGTAATATGGCCAACTATGGCTACACCTTC. Translated: CSASNMANYGYTF. The V call is TRBV20-1, the J call TRBJ1-2, with D uncertain. V lost 3 bases and J lost 2, with 10 bases in between. The germline V gene encodes CDR1 DFQATT and CDR2 SNEGSKA (reference sequence). The CDR3 runs 13 residues.

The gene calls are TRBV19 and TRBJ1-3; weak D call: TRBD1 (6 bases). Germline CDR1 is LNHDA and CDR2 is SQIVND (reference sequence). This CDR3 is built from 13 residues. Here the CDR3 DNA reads TGTGCTACAGGGACCACCTCTGGAAACACCATATATTTT. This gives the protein CATGTTSGNTIYF.

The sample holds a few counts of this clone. This CDR3 is CASSASENQPQHF. Written as DNA, the CDR3 is TGTGCCAGCTCAGCGTCGGAGAATCAGCCCCAGCATTTT. The chain links TRBV18 to TRBJ1-5, with unresolved D. The CDR3 spans 13 residues. CDR1 is KGHSH and CDR2 is LQKENI in the germline V gene. Trimming removed 5 bases at V and 4 bases at J, with 9 bases between.

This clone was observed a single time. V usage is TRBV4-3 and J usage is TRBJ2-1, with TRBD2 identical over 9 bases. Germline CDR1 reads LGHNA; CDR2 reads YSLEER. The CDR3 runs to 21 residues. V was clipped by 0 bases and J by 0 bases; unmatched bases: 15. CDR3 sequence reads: CASSQDPPRAGGLSSYNEQFF. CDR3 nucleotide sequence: TGCGCCAGCAGCCAAGATCCCCCTCGAGCGGGAGGCCTTAGCTCCTACAATGAGCAGTTCTTC.

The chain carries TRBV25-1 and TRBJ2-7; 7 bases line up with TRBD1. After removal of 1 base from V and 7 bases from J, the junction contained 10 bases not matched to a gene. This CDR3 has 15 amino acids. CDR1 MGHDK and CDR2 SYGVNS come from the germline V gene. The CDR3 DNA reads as TGTGCCAGCAGTGAATCAGGGACCAGGGGGTGGGAGCAGTACTTC. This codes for CASSESGTRGWEQYF.

For the CDR3, the DNA is TGTGCTAGTGGTTGGACAGGGGACACTGAAGCTTTCTTT. Its translation: CASGWTGDTEAFF. This chain connects TRBV12-5 to TRBJ1-1; 9 bases match TRBD1. J gave up 3 bases and V 4 bases, and 0 bases lay outside the gene matches. The CDR3 is made up of 13 amino acids. Germline V gene lookup returns CDR1 LGHNT and CDR2 FRNRAP.

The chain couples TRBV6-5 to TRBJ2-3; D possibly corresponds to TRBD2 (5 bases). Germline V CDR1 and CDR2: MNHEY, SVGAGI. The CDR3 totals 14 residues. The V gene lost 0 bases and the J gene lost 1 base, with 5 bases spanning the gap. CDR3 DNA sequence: TGTGCCAGCAGTTACTCGCGGGGCACAGATACGCAGTATTTT. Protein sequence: CASSYSRGTDTQYF.

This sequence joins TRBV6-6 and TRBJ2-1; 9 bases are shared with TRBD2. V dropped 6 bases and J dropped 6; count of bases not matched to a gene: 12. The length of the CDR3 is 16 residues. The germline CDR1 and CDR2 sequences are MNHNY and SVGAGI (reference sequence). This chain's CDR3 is CASRMLRLAATNEQFF. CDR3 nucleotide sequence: TGTGCCAGCAGAATGCTCAGACTAGCGGCCACCAATGAGCAGTTCTTC.